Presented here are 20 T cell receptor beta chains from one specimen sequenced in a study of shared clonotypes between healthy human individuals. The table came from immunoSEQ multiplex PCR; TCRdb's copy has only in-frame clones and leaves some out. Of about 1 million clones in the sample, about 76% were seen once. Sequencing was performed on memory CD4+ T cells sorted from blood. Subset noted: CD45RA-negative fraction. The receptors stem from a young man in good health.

CDR3 protein: CASSAGGTGKATEAFF. The CDR3 DNA sequence: TGTGCCAGCAGTGCAGGAGGGACGGGAAAGGCCACTGAAGCTTTCTTT. The chain has TRBV28 and TRBJ1-1; D perhaps matches TRBD1 (5 bases). The CDR3 sequence is 16 residues long. V was trimmed by 5 bases and J by 4 bases, leaving 20 bases between them. Germline V gene lookup returns CDR1 MDHEN and CDR2 SYDVKM.

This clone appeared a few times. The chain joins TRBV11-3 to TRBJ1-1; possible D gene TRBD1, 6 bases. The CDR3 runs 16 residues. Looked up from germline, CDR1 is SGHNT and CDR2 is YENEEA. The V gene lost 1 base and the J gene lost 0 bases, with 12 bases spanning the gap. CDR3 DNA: TGTGCCAGCAGCTTAGGATTACAGGGTGTGAACACTGAAGCTTTCTTT. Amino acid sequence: CASSLGLQGVNTEAFF. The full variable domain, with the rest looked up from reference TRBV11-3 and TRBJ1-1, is EAGVVQSPRYKIIEKKQPVAFWCNPISGHNTLYWYLQNLGQGPELLIRYENEEAVDDSQLPKDRFSAERLKGVDSTLKIQPAELGDSAVYLCASSLGLQGVNTEAFFGQGTRLTVV.

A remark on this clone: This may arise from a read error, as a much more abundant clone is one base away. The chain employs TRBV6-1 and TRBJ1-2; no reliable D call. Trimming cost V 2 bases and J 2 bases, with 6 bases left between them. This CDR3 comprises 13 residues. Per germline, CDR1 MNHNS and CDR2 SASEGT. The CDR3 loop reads CASSEIVNYGYTF. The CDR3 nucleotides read TGTGCCAGCAGTGAAATAGTAAACTATGGCTACACCTTC.

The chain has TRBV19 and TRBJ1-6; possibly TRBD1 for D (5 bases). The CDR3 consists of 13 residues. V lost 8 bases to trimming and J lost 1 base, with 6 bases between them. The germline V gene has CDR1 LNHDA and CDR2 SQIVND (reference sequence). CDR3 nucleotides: TGTGCCAGTCAGGGATCCTATAATTCACCCCTCCACTTT. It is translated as CASQGSYNSPLHF.

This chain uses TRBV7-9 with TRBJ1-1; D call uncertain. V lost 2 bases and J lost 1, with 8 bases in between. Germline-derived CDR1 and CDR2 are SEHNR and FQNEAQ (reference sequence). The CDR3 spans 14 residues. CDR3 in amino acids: CASSLRSTNTEAFF. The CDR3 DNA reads TGTGCCAGCAGCTTAAGATCTACGAACACTGAAGCTTTCTTT.

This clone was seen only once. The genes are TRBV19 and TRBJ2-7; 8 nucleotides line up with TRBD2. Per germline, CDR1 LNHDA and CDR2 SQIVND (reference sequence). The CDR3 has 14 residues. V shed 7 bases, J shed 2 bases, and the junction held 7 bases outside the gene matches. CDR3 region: CASMPSGGTYEQYF. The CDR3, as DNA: TGTGCCAGTATGCCCAGCGGGGGAACCTACGAGCAGTACTTC. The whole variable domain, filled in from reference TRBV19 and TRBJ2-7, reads DGGITQSPKYLFRKEGQNVTLSCEQNLNHDAMYWYRQDPGQGLRLIYYSQIVNDFQKGDIAEGYSVSREKKESFPLTVTSAQKNPTAFYLCASMPSGGTYEQYFGPGTRLTVT.

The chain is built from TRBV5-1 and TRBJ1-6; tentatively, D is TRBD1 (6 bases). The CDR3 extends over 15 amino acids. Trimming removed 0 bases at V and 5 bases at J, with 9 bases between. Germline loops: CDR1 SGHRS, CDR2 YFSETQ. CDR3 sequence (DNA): TGCGCCAGCAGCTTGGCCGGGGGCGATAATTCACCCCTCCACTTT. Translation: CASSLAGGDNSPLHF. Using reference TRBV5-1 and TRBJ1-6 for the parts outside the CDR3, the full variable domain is KAGVTQTPRYLIKTRGQQVTLSCSPISGHRSVSWYQQTPGQGLQFLFEYFSETQRNKGNFPGRFSGRQFSNSRSEMNVSTLELGDSALYLCASSLAGGDNSPLHFGNGTRLTVT.

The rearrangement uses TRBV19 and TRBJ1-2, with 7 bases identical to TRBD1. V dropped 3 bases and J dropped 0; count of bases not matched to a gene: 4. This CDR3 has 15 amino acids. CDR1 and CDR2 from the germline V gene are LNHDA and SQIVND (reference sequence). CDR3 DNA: TGTGCCAGTAGTATCCGGGACAGAGCTAACTATGGCTACACCTTC. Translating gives CASSIRDRANYGYTF.

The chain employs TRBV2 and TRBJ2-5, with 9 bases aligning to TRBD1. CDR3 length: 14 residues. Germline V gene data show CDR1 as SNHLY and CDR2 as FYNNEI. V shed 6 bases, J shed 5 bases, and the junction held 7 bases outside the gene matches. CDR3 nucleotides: TGTGCCAGCAGATTACAGGGGGCTAGGGAGACCCAGTACTTC. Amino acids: CASRLQGARETQYF.

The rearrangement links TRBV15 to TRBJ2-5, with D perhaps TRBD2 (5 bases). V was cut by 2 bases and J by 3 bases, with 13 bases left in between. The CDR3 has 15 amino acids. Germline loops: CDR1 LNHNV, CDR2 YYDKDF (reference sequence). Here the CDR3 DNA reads TGTGCCACCAGCAGAATAGGGAGAAGTGAAGAGACCCAGTACTTC. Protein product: CATSRIGRSEETQYF.

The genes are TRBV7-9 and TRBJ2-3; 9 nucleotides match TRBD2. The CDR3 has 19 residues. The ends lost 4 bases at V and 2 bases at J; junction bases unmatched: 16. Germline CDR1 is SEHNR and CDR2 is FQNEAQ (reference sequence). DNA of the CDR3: TGTGCCAGCAGCTCCGCCTCCGGTGCGAGCGGGGGGTCCACAGATACGCAGTATTTT. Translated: CASSSASGASGGSTDTQYF.

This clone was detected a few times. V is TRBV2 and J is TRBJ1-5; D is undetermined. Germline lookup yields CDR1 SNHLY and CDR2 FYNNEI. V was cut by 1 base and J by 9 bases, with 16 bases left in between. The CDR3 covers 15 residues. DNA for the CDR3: TGTGCCAGCAGTGAAGTCGCAAATGGAGGCGGGCCCCAGCATTTT. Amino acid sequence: CASSEVANGGGPQHF. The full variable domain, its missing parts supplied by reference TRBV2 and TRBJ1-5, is EPEVTQTPSHQVTQMGQEVILRCVPISNHLYFYWYRQILGQKVEFLVSFYNNEISEKSEIFDDQFSVERPDGSNFTLKIRSTKLEDSAMYFCASSEVANGGGPQHFGDGTRLSIL.

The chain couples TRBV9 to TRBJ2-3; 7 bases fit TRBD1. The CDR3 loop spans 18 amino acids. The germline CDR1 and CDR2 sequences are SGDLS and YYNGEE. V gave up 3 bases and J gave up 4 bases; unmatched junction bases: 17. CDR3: CASSAQSRGSEWSDTQYF. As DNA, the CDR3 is TGTGCCAGCAGCGCACAGAGCAGGGGGTCGGAGTGGTCAGATACGCAGTATTTT.

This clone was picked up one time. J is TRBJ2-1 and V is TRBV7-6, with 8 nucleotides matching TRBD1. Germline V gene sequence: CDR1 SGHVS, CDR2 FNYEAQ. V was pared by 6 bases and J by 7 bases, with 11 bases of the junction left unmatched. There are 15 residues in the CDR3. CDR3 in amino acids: CASSPRGLRRNEQFF. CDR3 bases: TGTGCCAGCAGTCCCAGGGGGCTAAGGAGAAATGAGCAGTTCTTC.

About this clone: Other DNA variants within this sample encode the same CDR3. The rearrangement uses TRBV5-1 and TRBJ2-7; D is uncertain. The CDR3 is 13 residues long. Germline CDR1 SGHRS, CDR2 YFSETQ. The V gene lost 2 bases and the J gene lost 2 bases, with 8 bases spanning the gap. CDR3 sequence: CASSLAPTYEQYF. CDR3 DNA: TGCGCCAGCAGCTTAGCCCCAACCTACGAGCAGTACTTC.

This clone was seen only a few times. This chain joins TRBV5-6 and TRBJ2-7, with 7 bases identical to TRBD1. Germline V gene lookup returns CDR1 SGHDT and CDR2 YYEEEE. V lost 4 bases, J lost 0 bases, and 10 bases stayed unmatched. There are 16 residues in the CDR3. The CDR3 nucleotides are TGTGCCAGCAGCCTCGACAGGGCGCTTTACTCCTACGAGCAGTACTTC. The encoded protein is CASSLDRALYSYEQYF.

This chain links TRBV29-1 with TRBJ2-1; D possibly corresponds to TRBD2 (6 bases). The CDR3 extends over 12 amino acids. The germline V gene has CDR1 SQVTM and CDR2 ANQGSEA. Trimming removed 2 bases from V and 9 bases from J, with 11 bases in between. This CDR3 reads CSVELLASEQFF. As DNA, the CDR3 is TGCAGCGTTGAACTACTAGCCAGTGAGCAGTTCTTC.

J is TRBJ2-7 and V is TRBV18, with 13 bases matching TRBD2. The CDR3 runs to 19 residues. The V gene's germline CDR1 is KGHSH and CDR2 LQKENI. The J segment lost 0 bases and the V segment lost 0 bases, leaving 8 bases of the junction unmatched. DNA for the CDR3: TGTGCCAGCTCACCACCGGAGGGACTAGCGGGACTTAGCTCCTACGAGCAGTACTTC. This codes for CASSPPEGLAGLSSYEQYF.

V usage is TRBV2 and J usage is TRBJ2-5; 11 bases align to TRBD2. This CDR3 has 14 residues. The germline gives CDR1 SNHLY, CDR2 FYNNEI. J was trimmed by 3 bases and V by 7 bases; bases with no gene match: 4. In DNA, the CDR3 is TGTGCCAGCAAGGCTAGCGGGGGGAAAGAGACCCAGTACTTC. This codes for CASKASGGKETQYF.

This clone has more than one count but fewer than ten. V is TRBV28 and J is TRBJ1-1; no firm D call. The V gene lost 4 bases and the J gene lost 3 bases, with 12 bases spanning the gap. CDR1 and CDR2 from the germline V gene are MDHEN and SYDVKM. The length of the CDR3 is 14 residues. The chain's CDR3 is CASSSYRRDTEAFF. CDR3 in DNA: TGTGCCAGCAGTTCTTACAGAAGAGACACTGAAGCTTTCTTT.